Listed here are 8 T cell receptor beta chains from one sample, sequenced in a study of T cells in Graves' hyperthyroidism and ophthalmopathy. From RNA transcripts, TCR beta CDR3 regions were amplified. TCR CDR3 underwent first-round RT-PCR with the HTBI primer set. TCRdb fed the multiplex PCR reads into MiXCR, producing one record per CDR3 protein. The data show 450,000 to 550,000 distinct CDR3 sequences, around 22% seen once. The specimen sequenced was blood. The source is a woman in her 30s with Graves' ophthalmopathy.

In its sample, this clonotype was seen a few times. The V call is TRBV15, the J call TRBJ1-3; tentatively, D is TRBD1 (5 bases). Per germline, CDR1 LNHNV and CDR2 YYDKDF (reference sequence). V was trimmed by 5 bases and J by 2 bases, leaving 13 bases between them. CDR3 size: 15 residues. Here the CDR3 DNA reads TGTGCCACCAGCGGGGCCCTTCTTACTGGAAACACCATATATTTT. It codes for CATSGALLTGNTIYF.

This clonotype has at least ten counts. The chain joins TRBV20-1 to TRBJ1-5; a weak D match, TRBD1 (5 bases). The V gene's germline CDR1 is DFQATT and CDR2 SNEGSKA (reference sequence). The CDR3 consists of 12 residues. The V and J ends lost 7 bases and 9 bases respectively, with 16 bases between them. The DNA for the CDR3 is TGCAGTGAAGGGACGGTCCAGGGGCCCCAGCATTTT. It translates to CSEGTVQGPQHF.

DNA of the CDR3: TGCAGTGCTAGCGGGGGTCCCAATCAGCCCCAGCATTTT. Its protein is CSASGGPNQPQHF. The gene calls are TRBV20-1 and TRBJ1-5; D is possibly TRBD1 (5 bases). Germline CDR1 reads DFQATT; CDR2 reads SNEGSKA (reference sequence). V was shortened by 3 bases and J by 3 bases, with 9 bases between the two germline ends. The CDR3 covers 13 residues.

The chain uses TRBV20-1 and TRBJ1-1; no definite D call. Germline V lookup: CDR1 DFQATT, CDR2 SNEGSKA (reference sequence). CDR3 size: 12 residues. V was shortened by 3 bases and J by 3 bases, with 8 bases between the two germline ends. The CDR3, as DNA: TGCAGTGCTAGCTCGTCTTACACTGAAGCTTTCTTT. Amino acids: CSASSSYTEAFF.

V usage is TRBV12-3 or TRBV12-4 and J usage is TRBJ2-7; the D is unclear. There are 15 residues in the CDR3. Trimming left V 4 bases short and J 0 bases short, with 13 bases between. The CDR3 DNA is TGTGCCAGCAGTTACTCCCAGCGAAGCTCCTACGAGCAGTACTTC. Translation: CASSYSQRSSYEQYF.

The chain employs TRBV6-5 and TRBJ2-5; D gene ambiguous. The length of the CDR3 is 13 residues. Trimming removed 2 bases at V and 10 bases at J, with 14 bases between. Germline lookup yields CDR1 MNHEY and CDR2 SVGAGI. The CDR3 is CASSYGGSMGQYF. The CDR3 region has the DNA TGTGCCAGCAGTTACGGCGGCAGTATGGGCCAGTACTTC.

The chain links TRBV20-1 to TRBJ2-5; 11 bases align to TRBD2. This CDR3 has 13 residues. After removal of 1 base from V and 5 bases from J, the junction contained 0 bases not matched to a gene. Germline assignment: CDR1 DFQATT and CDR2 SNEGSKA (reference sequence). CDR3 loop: CSARASGGETQYF. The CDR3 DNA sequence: TGCAGTGCTAGAGCTAGCGGGGGGGAGACCCAGTACTTC.

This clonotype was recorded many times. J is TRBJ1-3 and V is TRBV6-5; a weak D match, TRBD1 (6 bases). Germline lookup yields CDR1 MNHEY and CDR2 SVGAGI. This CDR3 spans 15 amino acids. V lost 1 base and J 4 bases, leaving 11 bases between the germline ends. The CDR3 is CASSYFSGAGNTIYF. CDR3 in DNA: TGTGCCAGCAGTTACTTTTCAGGGGCGGGAAACACCATATATTTT.